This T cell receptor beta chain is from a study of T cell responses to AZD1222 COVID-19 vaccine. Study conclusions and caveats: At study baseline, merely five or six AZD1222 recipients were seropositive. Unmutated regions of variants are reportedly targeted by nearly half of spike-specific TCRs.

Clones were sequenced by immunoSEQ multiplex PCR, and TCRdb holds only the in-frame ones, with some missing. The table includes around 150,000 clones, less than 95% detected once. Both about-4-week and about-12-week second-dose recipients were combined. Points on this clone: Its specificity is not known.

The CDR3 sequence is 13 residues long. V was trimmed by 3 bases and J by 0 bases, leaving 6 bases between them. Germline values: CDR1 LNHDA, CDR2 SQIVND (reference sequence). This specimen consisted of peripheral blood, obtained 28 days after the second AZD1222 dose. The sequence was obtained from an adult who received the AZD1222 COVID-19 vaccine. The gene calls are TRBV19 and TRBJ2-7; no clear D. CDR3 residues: CASSMDPSYEQYF. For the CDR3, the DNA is TGTGCCAGTAGTATGGATCCCTCCTACGAGCAGTACTTC.